This T cell receptor beta chain was sequenced during a study of blood T cell repertoires in COVID-19. Study context: Both acute and convalescent COVID-19 samples were obtained from the United States, Italy and Spain. From T cells, B-cell-depleted T cells, or PBMCs came the material, which was cDNA or gDNA.

The CDR3 sequence is 13 residues long. Germline CDR1 and CDR2: MRHNA and SNTAGT. V was pared by 4 bases and J by 11 bases, with 15 bases between. It was during active infection that Seattle patients were enrolled and then longitudinally followed. How the authors handled the data: Amplification from reference gene primers served as the basis for estimated nucleated cell counts. TCRdb keeps only in-frame clones here, not all; method: immunoSEQ multiplex PCR. D and trimming come from the DNA, and the V and J calls and clone size come from that table. The sample consists of about 130,000 clones, approximately 90% of them appearing once.

The sequenced sample was peripheral blood. The sequence was obtained from a man between 60 and 75 years old with COVID-19, enrolled during active disease. The gene calls are TRBV6-4 and TRBJ1-5; tentatively, D is TRBD1 (6 bases). The CDR3 here is CASSAAGGTTQHF. For the CDR3, the DNA is TGTGCCAGCAGTGCCGCGGGGGGCACAACCCAGCATTTT.